This T cell receptor beta chain came from a study of shared clonotypes between healthy human individuals. Study in general: Three plates were used per donor for CD4 naive, three for CD4 memory, two for CD8 naive and one for CD8 memory.

Assay: immunoSEQ multiplex PCR; the TCRdb copy retains only in-frame clones and omits some. The data contain about 1 million clones, about 76% of them seen just once; the ten biggest clones take up about 1.5%. Into CD45RA+ naive and CD45RA-negative memory subsets, the CD4+ cells were split. Study conclusions and caveats: A small donor pool kept down the genetic and exposure-history diversity that was represented. Relative to memory subsets, naive subsets generally showed larger estimated richness.

About this clone itself: Antigen specificity is unknown.

Germline CDR1 and CDR2: SGHRS and YFSETQ. V was shortened by 4 bases and J by 4 bases, with 11 bases between the two germline ends. This CDR3 is built from 13 residues. Sequencing was carried out using memory CD4+ T cells sorted from blood. The subset here: CD45RA-negative fraction. The TCR comes from a man younger than 30 in good health. V usage is TRBV5-1 and J usage is TRBJ1-1, with a tentative D call TRBD1 (6 bases). The DNA of the CDR3 is TGCGCCAGCAGCGTATCAGGGGTCACTGAAGCTTTCTTT. This gives the protein CASSVSGVTEAFF.